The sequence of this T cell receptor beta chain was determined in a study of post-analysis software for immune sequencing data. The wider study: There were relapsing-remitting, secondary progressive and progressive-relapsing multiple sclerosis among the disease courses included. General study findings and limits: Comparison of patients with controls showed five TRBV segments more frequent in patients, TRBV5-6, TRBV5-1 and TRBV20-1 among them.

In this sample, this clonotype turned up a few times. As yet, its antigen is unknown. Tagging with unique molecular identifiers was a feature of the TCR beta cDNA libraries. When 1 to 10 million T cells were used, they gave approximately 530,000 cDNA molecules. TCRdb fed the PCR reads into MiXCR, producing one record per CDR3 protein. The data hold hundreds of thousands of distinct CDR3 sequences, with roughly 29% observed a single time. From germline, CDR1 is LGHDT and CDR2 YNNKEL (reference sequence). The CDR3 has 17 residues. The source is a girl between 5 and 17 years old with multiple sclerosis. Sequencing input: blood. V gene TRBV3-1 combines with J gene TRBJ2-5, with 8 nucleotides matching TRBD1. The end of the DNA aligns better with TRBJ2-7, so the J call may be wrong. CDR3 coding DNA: TGTGCCAGCAGCCGAATGGGGGGACAGGCTTGGGTTTACGAGCAGTACTTC. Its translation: CASSRMGGQAWVYEQYF.